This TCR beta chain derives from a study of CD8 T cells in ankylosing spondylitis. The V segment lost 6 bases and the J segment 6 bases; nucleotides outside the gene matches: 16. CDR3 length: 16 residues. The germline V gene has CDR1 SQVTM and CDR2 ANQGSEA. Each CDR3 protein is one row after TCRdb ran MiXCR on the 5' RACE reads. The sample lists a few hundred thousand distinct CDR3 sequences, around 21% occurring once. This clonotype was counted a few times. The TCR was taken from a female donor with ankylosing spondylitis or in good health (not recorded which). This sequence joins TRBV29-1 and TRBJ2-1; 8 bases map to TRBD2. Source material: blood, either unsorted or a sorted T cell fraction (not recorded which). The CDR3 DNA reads TGCAGCGTGATACTAGCGGAACCAAAGGTTCGCAATGAGCAGTTCTTC. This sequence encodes CSVILAEPKVRNEQFF.